This record looks at one TCR beta chain sequence and its context. The target antigen is unknown. This record belongs to a study of CD8+CD57+ T cells in acquired aplastic anemia. Broader study findings: Patients and controls turned out to have approximately 29 CD8+ CDR3 sequences in common.

Patients picked for sequencing had shown CD8+CD57+ cell expansion detected by flow cytometry. This CDR3 is built from 14 residues. The ends lost 3 bases at V and 8 bases at J; junction bases unmatched: 9. The germline V gene has CDR1 SGHVS and CDR2 FQNEAQ. Profiles of TCR beta VDJ and CDR3 were generated from a genomic DNA template. TCRdb processed the reads anew with MiXCR; each CDR3 protein has one entry. The sample lists 300,000 or so distinct CDR3 sequences; under 60% were seen once. This clonotype originated in a human donor with aplastic anemia. The material sequenced was sorted CD4+, CD8+, or CD8+CD57+ T cells (not recorded which) from PBMCs. The chain employs TRBV7-8 and TRBJ1-2; 7 positions match TRBD1. Here the CDR3 reads CASSLGTAVWGYTF. The CDR3, as DNA: TGTGCCAGCAGCTTGGGGACAGCCGTTTGGGGCTACACCTTC. Looking up the rest from reference TRBV7-8 and TRBJ1-2 gives the full variable domain: GAGVSQSPRYKVAKRGQDVALRCDPISGHVSLFWYQQALGQGPEFLTYFQNEAQLDKSGLPSDRFFAERPEGSVSTLKIQRTQQEDSAVYLCASSLGTAVWGYTFGSGTRLTVV.